The clone carrying this T cell receptor beta chain was seen only a few times. Antigen: not known. The germline V gene encodes CDR1 KGHDR and CDR2 SFDVKD. V lost 0 bases and J 2 bases, leaving 5 bases between the germline ends. The CDR3 is 14 amino acids. It was 5'RACE with constant-segment primers that produced the TCR alpha and TCR beta cDNA libraries, which carried sample barcodes and UMIs. Using its own MiXCR run on the 5' RACE reads, TCRdb lists one record per CDR3 protein. The table includes roughly 100,000 distinct CDR3 sequences, over 10% detected once. The data were taken from a study of T-cell memory formation after mild COVID-19. Broader study findings: Still unconfirmed is whether the second-wave clones peaking on day 37 recognized SARS-CoV-2. Contracting clones from day 15 to 85 had balanced CD4/CD8; later expanders favoured CD4+.

This clonotype was obtained from an adult woman who had mild COVID-19 (a few samples of this study predate the infection). Cell type and time point are not known. Sequencing was performed on PBMCs or a T cell subset sorted from them (not recorded which). J is TRBJ2-3 and V is TRBV24-1; no firm D call. CDR3 nucleotide sequence: TGTGCCACCAGTGATTTGCCTAACACAGATACGCAGTATTTT. Protein: CATSDLPNTDTQYF.